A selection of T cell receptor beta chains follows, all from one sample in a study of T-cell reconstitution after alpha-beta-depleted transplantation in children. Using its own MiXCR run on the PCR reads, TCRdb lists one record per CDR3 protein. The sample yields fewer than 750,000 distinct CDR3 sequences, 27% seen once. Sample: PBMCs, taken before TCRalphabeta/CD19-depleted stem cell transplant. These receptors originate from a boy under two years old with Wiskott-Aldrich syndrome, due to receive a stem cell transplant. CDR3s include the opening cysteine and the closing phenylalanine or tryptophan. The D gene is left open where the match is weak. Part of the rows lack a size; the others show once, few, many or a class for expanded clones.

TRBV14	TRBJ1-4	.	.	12	CASSQAGLKLFF	TGTGCCAGCAGCCAGGCGGGGTTAAAACTGTTTTTT
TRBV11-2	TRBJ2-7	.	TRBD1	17	CASSPIRGHLSSYEQYF	TGTGCCAGCAGCCCTATCAGGGGGCATTTGAGCTCCTACGAGCAGTACTTC
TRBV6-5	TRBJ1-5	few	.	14	CASSYSAGAKYFFF	TGTGCCAGCAGTTACTCTGCAGGGGCCAAGTATTTTTTTTTT
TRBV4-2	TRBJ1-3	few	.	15	CASSQGTEERNTIYF	TGTGCCAGCAGCCAAGGGACAGAAGAGCGAAACACCATATATTTT
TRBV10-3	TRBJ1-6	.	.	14	CAISPIGVSSPLHF	TGTGCCATCAGTCCCATTGGGGTCTCTTCACCCCTCCACTTT
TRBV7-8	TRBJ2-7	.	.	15	CASRSSRGGSYEQYF	TGTGCCAGCAGGTCCTCCCGTGGCGGGTCCTACGAGCAGTACTTC
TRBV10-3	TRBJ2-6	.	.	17	CAIRGHPKGSGANVLTF	TGTGCCATCAGGGGACACCCGAAGGGCTCTGGGGCCAACGTCCTGACTTTC
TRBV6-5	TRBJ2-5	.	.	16	CASSYSSLVRGETQYF	TGTGCCAGCAGTTACTCGAGTCTGGTCCGGGGAGAGACCCAGTACTTC
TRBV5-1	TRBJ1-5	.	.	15	CASSLAPNGDQPQHF	TGCGCCAGCAGCTTGGCCCCAAATGGAGATCAGCCCCAGCATTTT
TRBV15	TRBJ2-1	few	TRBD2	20	CATSRDWLAGGPSSYNEQFF	TGTGCCACCAGCAGAGATTGGCTAGCGGGAGGCCCGAGCTCCTACAATGAGCAGTTCTTC
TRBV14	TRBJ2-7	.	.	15	CASSQLQGTGYEQYF	TGTGCCAGCAGCCAACTCCAGGGGACTGGCTACGAGCAGTACTTC
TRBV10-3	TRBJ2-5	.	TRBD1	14	CAISELTGEETQYF	TGTGCCATCAGTGAATTGACAGGGGAAGAGACCCAGTACTTC
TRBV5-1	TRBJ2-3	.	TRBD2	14	CASSPSGYTDTQYF	TGCGCCAGCAGCCCTAGCGGATACACAGATACGCAGTATTTT
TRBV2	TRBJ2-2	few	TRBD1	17	CASSEPLTGYHTGELFF	TGTGCCAGCAGTGAACCTTTGACAGGGTACCACACCGGGGAGCTGTTTTTT
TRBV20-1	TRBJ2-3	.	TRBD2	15	CSAGPASGSTDTQYF	TGCAGTGCGGGACCGGCTAGCGGGAGCACAGATACGCAGTATTTT
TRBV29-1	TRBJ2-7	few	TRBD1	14	CSVKTGATTYEQYF	TGCAGCGTCAAAACAGGGGCTACAACCTACGAGCAGTACTTC
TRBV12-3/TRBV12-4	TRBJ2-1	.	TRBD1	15	CASSLTGRNANEQFF	TGTGCCAGCAGTCTGACAGGGAGAAACGCCAATGAGCAGTTCTTC
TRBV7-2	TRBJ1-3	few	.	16	CASSLVGASSGNTIYF	TGTGCCAGCAGCTTAGTAGGGGCTAGCTCTGGAAACACCATATATTTT
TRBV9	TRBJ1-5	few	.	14	CASSVGQTHQPQHF	TGTGCCAGCAGCGTAGGGCAGACTCATCAGCCCCAGCATTTT
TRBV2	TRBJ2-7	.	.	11	CASSDPGTPLF	TGTGCCAGCAGTGATCCCGGGACACCCCTCTTC
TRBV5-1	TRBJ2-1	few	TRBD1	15	CASSFGDRGYNEQFF	TGCGCCAGCAGCTTCGGGGACAGGGGGTACAATGAGCAGTTCTTC
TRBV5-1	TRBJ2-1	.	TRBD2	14	CASSTGRSLDEQFF	TGCGCCAGCAGTACCGGGAGGAGCTTGGATGAGCAGTTCTTC
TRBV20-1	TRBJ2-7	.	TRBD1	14	CSAQTGTGVYEQYF	TGCAGTGCGCAAACCGGGACAGGGGTCTACGAGCAGTACTTC
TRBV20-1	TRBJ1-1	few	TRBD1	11	CSADRGPEAFF	TGCAGTGCTGACAGGGGGCCTGAAGCTTTCTTT
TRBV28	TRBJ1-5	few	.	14	CASTGFLSNQPQHF	TGTGCCAGCACTGGTTTCTTGAGCAATCAGCCCCAGCATTTT
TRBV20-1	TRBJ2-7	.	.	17	CSARGRGLLQIAYEQYF	TGCAGTGCTAGAGGAAGGGGACTGCTCCAAATCGCCTACGAGCAGTACTTC
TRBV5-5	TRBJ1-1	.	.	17	CASSLVPYPGLNVEAFF	TGTGCCAGCAGCTTGGTACCCTATCCGGGGCTGAACGTTGAAGCTTTCTTT
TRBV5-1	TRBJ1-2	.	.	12	CASSLDSSGYTF	TGCGCCAGCAGCTTGGACAGTTCGGGCTACACCTTC
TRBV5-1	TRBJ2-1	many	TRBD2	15	CASSLVAGGYNEQFF	TGTGCCAGCAGTTTAGTAGCGGGAGGTTACAATGAGCAGTTCTTC
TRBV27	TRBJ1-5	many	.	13	CASSLLGDQPQHF	TGTGCCAGCAGTTTATTAGGGGATCAGCCCCAGCATTTT
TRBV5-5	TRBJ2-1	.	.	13	CASSFVGGDEQFF	TGTGCCAGCAGCTTCGTTGGGGGCGATGAGCAGTTCTTC
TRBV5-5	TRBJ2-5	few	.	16	CASSSRGGGSQETQYF	TGTGCCAGCAGCAGCAGGGGAGGGGGCTCCCAAGAGACCCAGTACTTC
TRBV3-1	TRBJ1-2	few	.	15	CASSHRRTAFYGYTF	TGTGCCAGCAGCCATCGCCGGACAGCCTTCTATGGCTACACCTTC
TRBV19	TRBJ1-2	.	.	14	CASSIRVANYGYTF	TGTGCCAGTAGTATCCGGGTCGCTAACTATGGCTACACCTTC
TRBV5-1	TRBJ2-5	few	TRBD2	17	CASSPFMSGAVQETQYF	TGCGCCAGCAGCCCCTTCATGAGCGGGGCCGTACAAGAGACCCAGTACTTC
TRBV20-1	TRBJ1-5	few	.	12	CSASSSNQPQHF	TGCAGTGCTAGTTCAAGCAATCAGCCCCAGCATTTT
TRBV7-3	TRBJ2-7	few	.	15	CASSLTPERSYEQYF	TGTGCCAGCAGCTTAACGCCCGAGAGGTCCTACGAGCAGTACTTC
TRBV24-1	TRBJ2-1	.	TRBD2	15	CATSDPTSGDNEQFF	TGTGCCACCAGTGACCCGACTAGCGGAGACAATGAGCAGTTCTTC
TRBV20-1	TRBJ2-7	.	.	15	CSALGLTASSYEQYF	TGCAGTGCCCTTGGTTTGACAGCGAGCTCCTACGAGCAGTACTTC
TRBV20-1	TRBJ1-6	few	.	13	CSVLGVANSPLHF	TGCAGTGTCCTAGGGGTGGCGAATTCACCCCTCCACTTT
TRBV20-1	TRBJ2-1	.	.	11	CSPRHHNEQFF	TGCAGCCCCAGACACCACAATGAGCAGTTCTTC
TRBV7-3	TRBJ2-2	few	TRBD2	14	CASSLAGGPGELFF	TGTGCCAGCAGCCTCGCGGGGGGCCCCGGGGAGCTGTTTTTT
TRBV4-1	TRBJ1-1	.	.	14	CASSPAQRGTEAFF	TGCGCCAGCAGCCCAGCACAAAGGGGCACTGAAGCTTTCTTT
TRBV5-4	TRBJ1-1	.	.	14	CASSLDQGGTEAFF	TGTGCCAGCAGCTTGGACCAAGGTGGCACTGAAGCTTTCTTT
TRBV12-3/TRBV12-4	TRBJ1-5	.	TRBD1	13	CASRRQGGQPQHF	TGTGCCAGCAGGCGACAGGGGGGCCAGCCCCAGCATTTT
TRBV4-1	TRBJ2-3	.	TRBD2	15	CASSPRAGGTDTQYF	TGCGCCAGCAGCCCCCGAGCGGGAGGCACAGATACGCAGTATTTT
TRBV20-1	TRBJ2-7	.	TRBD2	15	CSAKGVAGRSYEQYF	TGCAGTGCTAAAGGGGTAGCGGGAAGGTCCTACGAGCAGTACTTC